A selection of T cell receptor beta chains follows, all from one sample in a study of T cells in Graves' hyperthyroidism and ophthalmopathy. MiXCR, run by TCRdb on the multiplex PCR reads, gives a single entry per CDR3 protein. In the table there are hundreds of thousands of distinct CDR3 sequences, around 40% of which are singletons. The sequencing input was blood. These receptors all come from a woman in her forties with Graves' hyperthyroidism. The CDR3 runs from the conserved cysteine through the conserved F or W. D genes are given only for firm matches.

V gene	J gene	D gene	CDR3 protein
TRBV11-2	TRBJ1-6	.	CASSLAAQGRSPLHF
TRBV11-2	TRBJ2-7	TRBD2	CASSLGGGRAFYEQYF
TRBV29-1	TRBJ2-7	.	CSPHDDTTTQYF
TRBV25-1	TRBJ2-5	TRBD2	CASSDQGLGGEETQYF
TRBV11-2	TRBJ1-5	.	CASSAVGGQPQHF
TRBV6-5	TRBJ1-3	TRBD1	CATTGTGLGNTIYF
TRBV5-4	TRBJ1-6	.	CASSLKGPSYNSPLHF
TRBV2	TRBJ2-5	TRBD1	CASSGGQGVKYF
TRBV7-2	TRBJ2-1	.	CASSLRRERSNEQFF
TRBV6-5	TRBJ2-7	.	CASKERVHSYEQYF
TRBV10-3	TRBJ2-7	TRBD2	CASSNAGGYEQYF
TRBV7-2	TRBJ2-2	.	CASSLERRSEELFF
TRBV7-2	TRBJ2-7	.	CASSLGQTHGGQYEQYF
TRBV24-1	TRBJ2-2	.	CATSDLGVNTGELFF
TRBV10-3	TRBJ2-2	TRBD2	CASNQRGSGAINTGELFF
TRBV7-9	TRBJ2-3	.	CASSLRQYTDTQYF
TRBV5-1	TRBJ2-7	.	CASSPETATTFSSYEQYF
TRBV19	TRBJ1-4	.	CASSKLPYWDKGGMDEKLFF
TRBV5-1	TRBJ2-6	.	CASSTQGPGANVLTF
TRBV4-3	TRBJ2-5	TRBD1	CASSQEYRGINQETQYF
TRBV7-2	TRBJ1-5	TRBD1	CASSQGAGGVSQPQHF
TRBV19	TRBJ1-1	.	CASSMGVITEAFF
TRBV10-2	TRBJ1-5	.	CAGGATDQPQHF
TRBV7-6	TRBJ1-1	.	CASSPRNAIINTEAFF
TRBV5-1	TRBJ2-7	.	CASSFGTQQSYEQYF
TRBV9	TRBJ2-1	.	CASSSAGTEVQFF
TRBV2	TRBJ1-4	TRBD1	CAGQGAATNEKLFF
TRBV10-3	TRBJ1-1	.	CAISDTTRDTEAFF
TRBV7-9	TRBJ1-6	.	CASSSSAGRESPLHF
TRBV19	TRBJ1-5	.	CASMDSPKQWGNQPQHF
TRBV9	TRBJ1-1	TRBD1	CASSVGQGEGTEAFF
TRBV14	TRBJ2-2	.	CASSHSTDTGELFF
TRBV7-6	TRBJ2-2	.	CASSSENTGELFF
TRBV7-9	TRBJ2-7	.	CASTPERRGDEQYF
TRBV7-2	TRBJ1-4	.	CASSFMSRRPNEKLFF
TRBV20-1	TRBJ1-1	.	CSASTLWDTEAFF
TRBV28	TRBJ1-2	.	CAIRTVYGYTF
TRBV7-9	TRBJ1-5	TRBD1	CASSGKQGANQPQHF
TRBV12-3/TRBV12-4	TRBJ2-4	.	CATGIPGDIQYF
TRBV18	TRBJ1-1	.	CASSPTQRMNTEAFF
TRBV19	TRBJ2-6	.	CASSIDLTGGGANVLTF
TRBV5-5	TRBJ2-7	.	CASSPAGTGAYEQYF
TRBV5-4	TRBJ2-5	.	CASSLLGEIETQYF
TRBV29-1	TRBJ1-2	.	CSVDKGSYGYTF
TRBV28	TRBJ1-1	TRBD1	CASSLPDREARAFF
TRBV5-1	TRBJ1-1	.	CASSLSPGKNTEAFF
TRBV24-1	TRBJ2-5	.	CATSEHRVETQYF
TRBV9	TRBJ2-1	.	CASSLGWGNEQFF